This entry concerns a single T cell receptor (beta chain). Its binding antigen is unknown. No quality values exist for individual bases; no much larger clone is one base distant. TCR CDR3 regions were amplified from genomic DNA by multiplex PCR using the deep immunoSEQ assay. For each cell subset, the extracted genomic DNA was distributed evenly across all wells of several immunoSEQ 96-well plates, and each plate served as one replicate. Each replicate PCR for sorted subsets received about 0.2 ug genomic DNA, equal to roughly 29,000 T cell genomes. Purified libraries were measured with a Qubit 3.0 fluorometer, size-checked on a Bioanalyzer 2100, and measured again with the KAPA Library Quantification kit. Every immunoSEQ 96-well plate was sequenced on a separate single-read 150-cycle Illumina NextSeq 550 flow cell. The paper's processing steps were these. Because only junctional sequences without quality scores were contained in the immunoSEQ output, filtering matching that applied to full-length reads could not be performed. To assign V/J genes and CDR3, sequences were annotated against IMGT germline references using PyIR, a Python wrapper for IgBLAST v1.9. Any read was removed if the V/J assignment was weak (E-value above 1e-6), the CDR3 was missing, or the read contained stop codons, out-of-frame junctions, or ambiguous translated residues. V3J clonotypes were defined as sequences sharing the same inferred V gene, J gene, and CDR3 amino acid sequence. Percentage overlap between repertoires was computed as shared unique clonotypes divided by the size of the smaller repertoire. Repertoire richness was assessed with RTK rarefaction, the Chao1 estimator, and Recon v2.1 estimates of unobserved clonotypes. Generation probabilities were computed with OLGA for all TCRbeta clonotypes obtained by the gDNA method from four donors. The source is immuneACCESS, and TCRdb retained only in-frame sequences with V and J called. Part of the clones is not carried over; for the studies checked, unresolved V genes explain less than half of this, and the remainder is unexplained. V and J calls and clone size are those listed in that table; D and trimming were worked out from the DNA. The table for this sample lists about 2.2 million clones; 90% to 95% of them were counted only once. The ten most abundant clones make up around 1.8% of the sample.

The germline V gene provides CDR1 SGHTA and CDR2 FQGNSA. V and J are truncated by 2 bases and 4 bases respectively, leaving an intervening sequence of 18 bases. From the cysteine up to the phenylalanine, the CDR3 has a length of 17 residues. The entry retains the CDR3 DNA only, 51 bases that are in frame from base 1. This record belongs to a study of shared clonotypes between healthy human individuals (dated by TCRdb to the early 2020s). Background for the entire study: The cohort included a few men and a couple of women between 18 and 49 years of age. Each donor's leukapheresis produced roughly between roughly 0.9 and 8.9 billion PBMCs. For each donor, CD4 naive and CD4 memory were each run on three plates, CD8 naive on two plates, and CD8 memory on one plate. To increase sequencing depth and limit assay-specific biases, TCR repertoire library preparation and sequencing were carried out by different laboratories using diverse techniques. Blood TCR repertoires of roughly 5 healthy adults were deeply sequenced to estimate repertoire size and the extent of clonotype sharing between individuals.

For the CD8 naive samples, CD45RO-negative cells were positively selected for CCR7, yielding a CD45RA+CCR7+ population from which TemRA cells were excluded. The donors were healthy, HIV-negative adults who had no recently reported acute infections or vaccinations. Every donor was a Caucasian adult living in Nashville, Tennessee, USA. Blood was obtained by leukapheresis, after which PBMCs were separated by Ficoll-Histopaque density gradient centrifugation and cryopreserved in liquid nitrogen vapor phase. Analytical flow cytometry was used to check the purity and quantity of every magnetically sorted T cell population. Genomic DNA was isolated from each sorted fraction and quantified by UV absorbance on a Nanodrop 2000c. The research as a whole found: Pairwise subsampling led to the expectation that sequencing depth would affect the degree of clonotype sharing among donors. Clonotypes shared by all four sorted-subset donors showed higher generation probabilities than non-shared clonotypes. Only blood was sampled, and tissue TCR repertoires likely differ from those in blood. Incomplete sequencing was indicated by rarefaction of sorted-subset datasets, despite the large sequencing depth. Naive subsets generally had larger estimated clonotype richness than memory subsets. Because the study included only a small number of donors, the genetic and exposure-history diversity represented was limited. Sharing across a few donors was observed for approximately 5% of naive CD4, less than 4% of naive CD8, about 2.3% of memory CD4, and around 0.42% of memory CD8 clonotypes.

Sequences were obtained from naive CD8+ T cells from PBMCs. This specimen's cell subset or site label, interpreted: CD45RA+CCR7+. This receptor was identified in a man between 18 and 29 years old in good health. Some clones in this sample may be carry-over from other donors' samples. This receptor chain uses TRBV7-2 and TRBJ1-5; the D segment cannot be called with confidence. The CDR3 has the sequence CASSLNPDSLGNQPQHF. The sequenced DNA is TGTGCCAGCAGCTTAAATCCGGACTCCCTAGGTAATCAGCCCCAGCATTTT.